The 24 T cell receptor beta chains reported below all come from one sample, sequenced in a study of human T cells and chemical hapten exposure. Time point given: patch test 3, about 24 weeks after DPC sensitization. As for treatment: therapeutic diphenylcyclopropenone sensitization with weekly scalp DPC. TCRdb processed the RACE reads anew with MiXCR; each CDR3 protein has one entry. This sample has 210,000 or so distinct CDR3 sequences, with 24% found just once. The sequencing here drew on whole blood, taken in connection with sensitization to the hapten diphenylcyclopropenone (DPC). These TCRs come from a middle-aged woman with alopecia areata. Some clones in this sample may be carry-over from other donors' samples.

V usage is TRBV6-5 and J usage is TRBJ2-4, with D perhaps TRBD1 (6 bases). Germline-derived CDR1 and CDR2 are MNHEY and SVGAGI. The CDR3 is 15 amino acids. The V end was cut by 3 bases, the J end by 6 bases, with 15 bases between. The CDR3 DNA follows: TGTGCCAGCAGTTATCTTACAGGGAAAGGAAACATTCAGTACTTC. It yields the protein CASSYLTGKGNIQYF.

The chain joins TRBV9 to TRBJ2-1; 8 bases agree with TRBD2. This CDR3 comprises 17 residues. Per the germline V gene, CDR1 is SGDLS and CDR2 is YYNGEE. V lost 4 bases and J lost 4; bases outside the gene matches: 13. This CDR3 is CASSFRLAHDLYNEQFF. The CDR3 bases are TGTGCCAGCAGCTTCCGACTAGCGCATGATCTATACAATGAGCAGTTCTTC.

V usage is TRBV28 and J usage is TRBJ2-7; D is tentatively TRBD1 or TRBD2 (5 bases each). The CDR3 loop spans 14 amino acids. Trimming removed 6 bases from V and 2 bases from J, with 14 bases in between. The germline V gene encodes CDR1 MDHEN and CDR2 SYDVKM. The CDR3 sequence: CASRVRGTTYEQYF. The CDR3 DNA reads as TGTGCCAGCAGGGTTAGAGGGACCACCTACGAGCAGTACTTC.

This sequence joins TRBV28 and TRBJ1-1; TRBD1 matches at 10 bases. Germline lookup yields CDR1 MDHEN and CDR2 SYDVKM. With V trimmed by 6 bases and J by 3 bases, 4 bases remained unmatched. CDR3 length equals 14 residues. CDR3 sequence reads: CASRGDRGDTEAFF. The CDR3 coding sequence is TGTGCCAGCAGGGGGGACAGGGGAGACACTGAAGCTTTCTTT.

This clonotype was counted only a few times. This chain uses TRBV20-1 with TRBJ1-2, with a tentative D call TRBD1 (5 bases). The CDR3 sequence is 12 residues long. The germline V gene encodes CDR1 DFQATT and CDR2 SNEGSKA (reference sequence). The V and J ends lost 4 bases and 2 bases respectively, with 8 bases between them. CDR3 in amino acids: CSAIWGNYGYTF. Written as DNA, the CDR3 is TGCAGTGCTATTTGGGGGAACTATGGCTACACCTTC.

Only a few counts were recorded for this clonotype. The rearrangement uses TRBV4-2 and TRBJ1-2; 9 bases map to TRBD1. This CDR3 region has 15 residues. The ends lost 3 bases at V and 7 bases at J; junction bases unmatched: 9. The germline V gene has CDR1 LGHNA and CDR2 YNFKEQ. The CDR3 DNA reads as TGTGCCAGCAGCCACCCGCTGGACAGGGGAAGTGGCTACACCTTC. It codes for CASSHPLDRGSGYTF.

The sample holds a few counts of this clonotype. V is TRBV3-1 and J is TRBJ2-1; no definite D call. CDR1 and CDR2 (germline): LGHDT, YNNKEL (reference sequence). This CDR3 has 12 amino acids. Trimming removed 0 bases at V and 6 bases at J, with 3 bases between. CDR3 sequence: CASSQDTNEQFF. In DNA form, the CDR3 reads TGTGCCAGCAGCCAAGATACCAATGAGCAGTTCTTC.

The chain joins TRBV12-3 or TRBV12-4 to TRBJ2-1; D gene ambiguous. This CDR3 comprises 13 residues. Trimming shortened V by 3 bases and J by 10 bases, and 13 bases separated the two germline ends. The CDR3, as DNA: TGTGCCAGCAGTTTGATCGGTCTGCGGGAGCAGTTCTTC. Protein sequence: CASSLIGLREQFF.

The chain employs TRBV20-1 and TRBJ1-3; D call uncertain. Per germline, CDR1 DFQATT and CDR2 SNEGSKA (reference sequence). Deletions cut 3 bases from V and 4 bases from J, with 13 bases between. CDR3 length: 14 residues. This CDR3 reads CSASVRGSGNTIYF. As DNA, the CDR3 is TGCAGTGCTAGCGTCCGGGGTTCAGGAAACACCATATATTTT.

In this sample, this clonotype turned up a few times. The V and J genes are TRBV10-3 and TRBJ2-1, with TRBD1 matching 10 bases. After removal of 10 bases from V and 7 bases from J, the junction contained 7 bases not matched to a gene. Germline assignment: CDR1 ENHRY and CDR2 SYGVKD. CDR3 length: 13 amino acids. CDR3 amino acids: CANSGTGENEQFF. The CDR3 coding sequence is TGTGCCAACTCCGGGACAGGGGAAAATGAGCAGTTCTTC.

The chain joins TRBV25-1 to TRBJ1-3; unclear D gene. This CDR3 spans 15 amino acids. CDR1 MGHDK and CDR2 SYGVNS come from the germline V gene. V gave up 0 bases and J gave up 9 bases, with 15 bases separating them. This chain's CDR3 is CASSEYRQVPGTIYF. For the CDR3, the DNA is TGTGCCAGCAGTGAATATAGGCAGGTACCCGGCACCATATATTTT.

The gene calls are TRBV7-2 and TRBJ1-4; perhaps TRBD1 as D (5 bases). Deletions cut 2 bases from V and 7 bases from J, with 11 bases between. Germline CDR1 and CDR2: SGHTA and FQGNSA. There are 14 residues in the CDR3. CDR3 bases: TGTGCCAGCAGCTTATCAGGGTCTGGTGAAAAACTGTTTTTT. Residues: CASSLSGSGEKLFF. Looking up the rest from reference TRBV7-2 and TRBJ1-4 gives the full variable domain: GAGVSQSPSNKVTEKGKDVELRCDPISGHTALYWYRQSLGQGLEFLIYFQGNSAPDKSGLPSDRFSAERTGGSVSTLTIQRTQQEDSAVYLCASSLSGSGEKLFFGSGTQLSVL.

Many counts were recorded for this clonotype. The chain employs TRBV7-2 and TRBJ2-1; 7 nucleotides match TRBD1. After removal of 2 bases from V and 8 bases from J, the junction contained 6 bases not matched to a gene. The CDR3 covers 14 residues. The germline gives CDR1 SGHTA, CDR2 FQGNSA. The CDR3 nucleotides are TGTGCCAGCAGCTTAACAGGGGTTAGCGATGAGCAGTTCTTC. It specifies CASSLTGVSDEQFF.

The chain combines TRBV7-2 with TRBJ2-1, with a possible D match to TRBD2 (6 bases). CDR3 size: 11 residues. Per germline, CDR1 SGHTA and CDR2 FQGNSA. Trimming shortened V by 3 bases and J by 12 bases, and 9 bases separated the two germline ends. The CDR3 loop is CASSLDYRQFF. DNA of the CDR3: TGTGCCAGCAGCTTGGACTACCGGCAGTTCTTC.

V and J are TRBV6-6 and TRBJ1-5; D is unclear. V lost 5 bases and J lost 2, with 10 bases in between. This CDR3 region has 14 residues. Germline CDR1 is MNHNY and CDR2 is SVGAGI (reference sequence). The CDR3 region is CASSPGSGNQPQHF. CDR3 nucleotides: TGTGCCAGCAGTCCAGGATCAGGCAATCAGCCCCAGCATTTT.

This clonotype was observed a handful of times. The gene calls are TRBV20-1 and TRBJ1-1; D might be TRBD1 (5 bases). With 1 base removed from V and 9 bases from J, the gap between germline ends came to 18 bases. The germline CDR1 and CDR2 sequences are DFQATT and SNEGSKA (reference sequence). The length of the CDR3 is 14 residues. CDR3 in DNA: TGCAGTGCTAGAGGGGGCTGGCCGACTGAACAAGCTTTCTTT. Translated: CSARGGWPTEQAFF.

This clonotype was picked up a small number of times. The V and J genes are TRBV28 and TRBJ1-1; D gene ambiguous. Trimming pared 7 bases from V and 3 bases from J, leaving 12 bases between. The CDR3 consists of 13 residues. Germline-derived CDR1 and CDR2 are MDHEN and SYDVKM. The CDR3 DNA sequence: TGTGCCAGCAACCGGACGCCGGACACTGAAGCTTTCTTT. Residues: CASNRTPDTEAFF. The whole variable domain, filled in from reference TRBV28 and TRBJ1-1, reads DVKVTQSSRYLVKRTGEKVFLECVQDMDHENMFWYRQDPGLGLRLIYFSYDVKMKEKGDIPEGYSVSREKKERFSLILESASTNQTSMYLCASNRTPDTEAFFGQGTRLTVV.

This clonotype was observed a handful of times. The chain combines TRBV6-2 or TRBV6-3 with TRBJ2-1; D possibly corresponds to TRBD2 (5 bases). This CDR3 contains 11 residues. Germline loops: CDR1 MNHEY, CDR2 SVGEGT. Trimming took off 8 bases at V and 6 bases at J, with 8 bases between the two ends. In nucleotides, the CDR3 is TGTGCCAGCTGGGAGCCCAATGAGCAGTTCTTC. This gives the protein CASWEPNEQFF.

The chain has TRBV15 and TRBJ1-5; 10 bases align to TRBD1. There are 15 residues in the CDR3. CDR1 is LNHNV and CDR2 is YYDKDF in the germline V gene (reference sequence). Trimming at V came to 0 bases and at J to 5 bases, leaving 1 base not matched to a gene. CDR3 sequence: CATSRDGTGDQPQHF. In DNA, the CDR3 is TGTGCCACCAGCAGAGATGGGACAGGGGATCAGCCCCAGCATTTT.

This clonotype turned up a few times. The V call is TRBV27, the J call TRBJ2-5, with 12 nucleotides matching TRBD2. V lost 5 bases, J lost 1 base, and 8 bases stayed unmatched. Germline CDR1 MNHEY, CDR2 SMNVEV (reference sequence). This CDR3 is 17 amino acids long. The CDR3 region is CASSPALAGGPQETQYF. In nucleotides, the CDR3 is TGTGCCAGCAGTCCCGCCCTAGCGGGAGGGCCCCAAGAGACCCAGTACTTC.

The chain joins TRBV12-3 or TRBV12-4 to TRBJ2-5, with D hard to call. Trimming took 1 base from V and 12 from J, leaving 15 bases between them. The CDR3 runs to 13 residues. The CDR3 DNA sequence: TGTGCCAGCAGTTTAGGAATGGTCCCCGTGGAGTACTTC. It is translated as CASSLGMVPVEYF.

The rearrangement joins TRBV7-2 to TRBJ2-1; the match to TRBD2 covers 10 bases. Germline values: CDR1 SGHTA, CDR2 FQGNSA. V shed 1 base, J shed 2 bases, and the junction held 2 bases outside the gene matches. The CDR3 has 16 amino acids. The CDR3 sequence: CASSLGLAGPYNEQFF. For the CDR3, the DNA is TGTGCCAGCAGCTTAGGACTAGCGGGTCCCTACAATGAGCAGTTCTTC.

This clonotype was counted between two and nine times. The rearrangement links TRBV4-1 to TRBJ2-3, with 11 positions matching TRBD2. Per the germline V gene, CDR1 is MGHRA and CDR2 is YSYEKL. V dropped 4 bases and J dropped 1; count of bases not matched to a gene: 7. The CDR3 spans 17 residues. Here the CDR3 reads CASSLATTSGGTDTQYF. DNA of the CDR3: TGCGCCAGCAGCCTTGCGACGACTAGCGGGGGCACAGATACGCAGTATTTT.

This clonotype has more than one count but fewer than ten. CDR3 residues: CASSPGGGPFHEQYF. The CDR3 DNA reads TGTGCCAGCAGCCCCGGCGGAGGGCCGTTCCACGAGCAGTACTTC. The V call is TRBV7-2, the J call TRBJ2-7; D may be TRBD2 (6 bases). The germline V gene encodes CDR1 SGHTA and CDR2 FQGNSA. With 5 bases removed from V and 5 bases from J, the gap between germline ends came to 19 bases. The CDR3 runs to 15 residues.